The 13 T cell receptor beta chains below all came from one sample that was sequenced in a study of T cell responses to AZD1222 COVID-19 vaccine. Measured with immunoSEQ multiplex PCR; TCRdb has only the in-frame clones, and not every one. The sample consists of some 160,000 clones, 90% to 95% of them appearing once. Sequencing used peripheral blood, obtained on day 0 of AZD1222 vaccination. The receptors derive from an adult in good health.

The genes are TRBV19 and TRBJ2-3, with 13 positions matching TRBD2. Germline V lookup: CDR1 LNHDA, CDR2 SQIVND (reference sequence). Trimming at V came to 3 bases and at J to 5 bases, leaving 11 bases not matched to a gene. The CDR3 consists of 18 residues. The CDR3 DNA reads TGTGCCAGTAGTATGGACTCTCTACTAGCGGGGGGGCAAGATACGCAGTATTTT. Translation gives CASSMDSLLAGGQDTQYF.

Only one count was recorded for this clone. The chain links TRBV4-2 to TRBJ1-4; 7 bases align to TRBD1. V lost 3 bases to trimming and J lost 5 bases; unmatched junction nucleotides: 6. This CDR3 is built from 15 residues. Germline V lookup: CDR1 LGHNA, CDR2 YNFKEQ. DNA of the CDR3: TGTGCCAGCAGCCAGATAGGGGGCGAGAATGAAAAACTGTTTTTT. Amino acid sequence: CASSQIGGENEKLFF.

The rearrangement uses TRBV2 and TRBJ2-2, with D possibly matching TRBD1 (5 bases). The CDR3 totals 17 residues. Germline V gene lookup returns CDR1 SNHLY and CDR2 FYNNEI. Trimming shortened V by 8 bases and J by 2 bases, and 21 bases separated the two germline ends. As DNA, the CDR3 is TGTGCCAGCCTGTCGTCTAGGGGCGCAAAAAACACCGGGGAGCTGTTTTTT. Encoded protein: CASLSSRGAKNTGELFF. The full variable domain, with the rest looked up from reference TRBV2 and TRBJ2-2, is EPEVTQTPSHQVTQMGQEVILRCVPISNHLYFYWYRQILGQKVEFLVSFYNNEISEKSEIFDDQFSVERPDGSNFTLKIRSTKLEDSAMYFCASLSSRGAKNTGELFFGEGSRLTVL.

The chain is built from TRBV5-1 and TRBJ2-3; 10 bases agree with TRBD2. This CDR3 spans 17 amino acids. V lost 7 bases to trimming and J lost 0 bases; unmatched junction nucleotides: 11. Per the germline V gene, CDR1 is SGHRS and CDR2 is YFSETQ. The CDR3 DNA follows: TGCGCCAGCCGATCTAGCGGGGGCCCTTATAGCACAGATACGCAGTATTTT. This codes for CASRSSGGPYSTDTQYF.

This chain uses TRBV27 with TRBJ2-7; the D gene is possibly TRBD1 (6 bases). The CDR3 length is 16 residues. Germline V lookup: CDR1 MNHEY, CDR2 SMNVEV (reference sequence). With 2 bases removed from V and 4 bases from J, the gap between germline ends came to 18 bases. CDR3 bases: TGTGCCAGCAGTTTACTGTCGGGGACAAGCACGTACGAGCAGTACTTC. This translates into CASSLLSGTSTYEQYF.

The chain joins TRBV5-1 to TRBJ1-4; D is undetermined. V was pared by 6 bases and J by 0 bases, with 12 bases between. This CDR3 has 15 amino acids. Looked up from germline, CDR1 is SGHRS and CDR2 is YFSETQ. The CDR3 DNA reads TGCGCCAGCAAGGGCAGTAGTGCAACTAATGAAAAACTGTTTTTT. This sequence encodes CASKGSSATNEKLFF.

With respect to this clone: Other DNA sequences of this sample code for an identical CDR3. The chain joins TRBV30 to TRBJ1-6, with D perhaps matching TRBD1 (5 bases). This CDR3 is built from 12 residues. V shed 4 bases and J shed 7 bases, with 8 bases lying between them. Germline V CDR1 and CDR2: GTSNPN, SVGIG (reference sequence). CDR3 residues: CAWTGNNSPLHF. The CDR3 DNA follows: TGTGCCTGGACAGGGAACAATTCACCCCTCCACTTT.

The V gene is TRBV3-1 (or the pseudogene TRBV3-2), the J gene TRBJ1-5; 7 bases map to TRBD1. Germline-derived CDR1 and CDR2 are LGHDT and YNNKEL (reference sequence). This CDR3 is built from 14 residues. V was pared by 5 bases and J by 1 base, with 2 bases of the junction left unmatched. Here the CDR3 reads CASSDRASNQPQHF. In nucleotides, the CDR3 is TGTGCCAGCAGCGACAGGGCGAGCAATCAGCCCCAGCATTTT.

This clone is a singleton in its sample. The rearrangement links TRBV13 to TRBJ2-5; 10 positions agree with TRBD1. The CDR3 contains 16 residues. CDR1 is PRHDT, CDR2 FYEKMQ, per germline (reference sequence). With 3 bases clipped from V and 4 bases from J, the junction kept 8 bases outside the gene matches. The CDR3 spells CASSFSGQGGTETQYF. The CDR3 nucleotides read TGTGCCAGCAGCTTTTCCGGACAGGGGGGTACAGAGACCCAGTACTTC.

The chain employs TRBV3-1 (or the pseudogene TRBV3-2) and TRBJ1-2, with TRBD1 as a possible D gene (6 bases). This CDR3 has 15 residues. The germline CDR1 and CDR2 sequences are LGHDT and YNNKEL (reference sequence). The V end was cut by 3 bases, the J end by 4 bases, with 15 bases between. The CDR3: CASSQNRVRSYGYTF. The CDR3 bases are TGTGCCAGCAGCCAGAACAGGGTGCGGAGCTATGGCTACACCTTC.

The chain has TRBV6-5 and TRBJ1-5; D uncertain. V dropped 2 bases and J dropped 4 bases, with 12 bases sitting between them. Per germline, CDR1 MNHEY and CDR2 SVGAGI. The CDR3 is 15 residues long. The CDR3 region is CASSYRASGNQPQHF. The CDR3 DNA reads TGTGCCAGCAGTTACCGAGCCTCTGGTAATCAGCCCCAGCATTTT.

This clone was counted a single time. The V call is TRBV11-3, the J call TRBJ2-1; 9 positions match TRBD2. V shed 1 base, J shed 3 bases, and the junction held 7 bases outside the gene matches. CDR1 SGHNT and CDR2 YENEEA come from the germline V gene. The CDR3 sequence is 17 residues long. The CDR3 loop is CASSLAVRGGDYNEQFF. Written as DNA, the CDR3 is TGTGCCAGCAGCTTAGCCGTTCGCGGGGGGGACTACAATGAGCAGTTCTTC.

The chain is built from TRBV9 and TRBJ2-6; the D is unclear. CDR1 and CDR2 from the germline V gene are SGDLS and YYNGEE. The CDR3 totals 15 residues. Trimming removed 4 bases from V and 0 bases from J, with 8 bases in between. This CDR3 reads CASSREGSGANVLTF. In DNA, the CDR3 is TGTGCCAGCAGCCGAGAAGGCTCTGGGGCCAACGTCCTGACTTTC.